Below are 4 T cell receptor beta chains sequenced from a single sample in a study of identical twins. TCRdb analysed the 5' RACE reads with MiXCR anew, one entry per CDR3 protein. The sample carries about 520,000 distinct CDR3 sequences, under 25% recorded once. These sequences were also reported in another study, on T cells expressing NK-cell markers.

The sequenced sample consisted of CD4+ T cells sorted from blood. The receptors derive from a woman between 18 and 29 years old in good health.

The genes are TRBV20-1 and TRBJ2-5, with D possibly being TRBD1 (7 bases). CDR1 and CDR2 from the germline V gene are DFQATT and SNEGSKA (reference sequence). This CDR3 has 15 residues. The germline V and J ends were trimmed by 6 bases and 3 bases, with 20 bases remaining between them. The chain's CDR3 is CSAPPNRGGEETQYF. CDR3 in DNA: TGCAGTGCCCCCCCAAACAGGGGCGGGGAAGAGACCCAGTACTTC.

V usage is TRBV11-2 and J usage is TRBJ2-1; maybe TRBD2 (5 bases). From germline, CDR1 is SGHAT and CDR2 FQNNGV. The CDR3 is 13 amino acids. Between the trimmed V and J ends, which lost 5 bases and 10 bases, there was a span of 15 bases. This CDR3 reads CASSPTRGSEQFF. The CDR3 DNA sequence: TGTGCCAGCAGCCCAACGAGAGGGAGCGAGCAGTTCTTC.

The chain employs TRBV20-1 and TRBJ1-6, with D tentatively TRBD1 (5 bases). There are 13 residues in the CDR3. V lost 3 bases and J 7 bases, leaving 10 bases between the germline ends. Germline CDR1 DFQATT, CDR2 SNEGSKA (reference sequence). The CDR3 DNA follows: TGCAGTGCTAGCGCGGCAGGGAATTCACCCCTCCACTTT. This encodes CSASAAGNSPLHF.

This clonotype appeared a few times. This sequence joins TRBV7-2 and TRBJ1-2, with 10 bases identical to TRBD1. CDR3 length: 14 amino acids. The J segment lost 5 bases and the V segment lost 3 bases, leaving 3 bases of the junction unmatched. Germline assignment: CDR1 SGHTA and CDR2 FQGNSA. This chain's CDR3 is CASSFDRGPYGYTF. CDR3 bases: TGTGCCAGCAGCTTTGACAGGGGGCCATATGGCTACACCTTC.